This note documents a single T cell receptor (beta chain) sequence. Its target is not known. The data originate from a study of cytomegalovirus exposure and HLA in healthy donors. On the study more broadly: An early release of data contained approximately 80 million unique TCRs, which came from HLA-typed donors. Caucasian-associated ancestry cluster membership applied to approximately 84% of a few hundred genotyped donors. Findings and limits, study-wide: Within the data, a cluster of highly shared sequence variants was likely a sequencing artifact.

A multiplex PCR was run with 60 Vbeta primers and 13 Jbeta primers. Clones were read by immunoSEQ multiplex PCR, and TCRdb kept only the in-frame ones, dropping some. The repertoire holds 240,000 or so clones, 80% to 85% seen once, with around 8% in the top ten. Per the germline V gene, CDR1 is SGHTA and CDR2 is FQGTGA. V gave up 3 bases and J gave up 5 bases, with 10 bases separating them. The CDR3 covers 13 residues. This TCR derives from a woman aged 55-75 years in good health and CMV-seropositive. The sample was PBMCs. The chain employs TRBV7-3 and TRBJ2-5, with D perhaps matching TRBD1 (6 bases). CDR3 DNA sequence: TGTGCCAGCAGCTTTGGGGGCGGGGAGACCCAGTACTTC. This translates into CASSFGGGETQYF.